This TCR beta chain comes out of a study of T-cell reconstitution after alpha-beta-depleted transplantation in children. Unique molecular identifiers featured in how the TCRbeta library was prepared. In TCRdb, the PCR reads were re-called with MiXCR into one record per CDR3 protein. The data contain about 980,000 distinct CDR3 sequences, less than 30% of them singletons. Remarks on this clonotype: Its antigen is undetermined.

This CDR3 region has 15 residues. With 7 bases removed from V and 0 bases from J, the gap between germline ends came to 13 bases. Per germline, CDR1 MNHNS and CDR2 SASEGT. The study's findings and limits: About two months after transplant, alpha-beta T cells reportedly came from several hundred expanded graft clones.

The sample here was PBMCs, mostly from graft donor cells, taken 360 days after TCRalphabeta/CD19-depleted stem cell transplant. The clonotype originates from a boy under two years old who had a stem cell transplant for SCID, so the T cells may come from the graft donor. V gene TRBV6-1 combines with J gene TRBJ1-3; D not certain. The CDR3 sequence is CASTPGRFSGNTIYF. CDR3 DNA: TGTGCCAGCACCCCAGGAAGATTCTCTGGAAACACCATATATTTT.